This TCR beta chain came from a study of glioma-infiltrating T cells. Study-level findings and limits: Above-expected tissue-blood divergence occurred in all gliomas, most in low-grade ones. Only very few CDR3 sequences appeared in both tissue and blood.

TCR alpha and beta CDR3 regions were amplified from RNA using iRepertoire nested multiplex PCR. TCRdb fed the multiplex PCR reads into MiXCR, producing one record per CDR3 protein. The top ten hold 20% of the sample, which has about 190,000 distinct CDR3 sequences, 30% to 40% seen once. This clonotype has only a few counts. Antigen: not known. The junction had 8 bases not matched to a gene; V was cut back by 4 bases and J by 4 bases. CDR1 is SGHRS and CDR2 is YFSETQ in the germline V gene. There are 15 residues in the CDR3. The sample was glioma tissue, nonneoplastic brain tissue, or PBMCs (not recorded which). The chain joins TRBV5-1 to TRBJ2-3; 8 nucleotides align to TRBD2. This TCR derives from a human donor with low-grade glioma or glioblastoma, undergoing nonglioma brain surgery, or in good health (not recorded which). The CDR3 is CASSPQREWADTQYF. CDR3 DNA sequence: TGCGCCAGCAGCCCGCAGCGGGAGTGGGCAGATACGCAGTATTTT.